The 16 T cell receptor beta chains reported below all come from one sample, sequenced in a study of T-cell memory formation after mild COVID-19. MiXCR, run by TCRdb on the 5' RACE reads, gives a single entry per CDR3 protein. Of 400,000 or so distinct CDR3 sequences in the sample, about 20% were seen once. Sequencing was done on a sample of PBMCs or a T cell subset sorted from them (not recorded which). The origin of the receptors is an adult woman who had mild COVID-19 (a few samples of this study predate the infection). Cell type and time point are not known.

The chain joins TRBV12-3 or TRBV12-4 to TRBJ2-2; D is ambiguous. The CDR3 spans 17 residues. The V and J ends lost 3 bases and 1 base respectively, with 15 bases between them. CDR3 sequence: CASSFSYATMNTGELFF. CDR3 bases: TGTGCCAGCAGTTTTTCGTACGCGACCATGAACACCGGGGAGCTGTTTTTT.

The chain uses TRBV14 and TRBJ2-4; 7 bases line up with TRBD2. CDR1 is SGHDN, CDR2 FVKESK, per germline. CDR3 size: 11 residues. V shed 3 bases, J shed 16 bases, and the junction held 6 bases outside the gene matches. The CDR3 bases are TGTGCCAGCAGCCAGCAGGGAGGGCTATACTTC. It specifies CASSQQGGLYF. The variable domain in full, with the rest retrieved from reference TRBV14 and TRBJ2-4, is EAGVTQFPSHSVIEKGQTVTLRCDPISGHDNLYWYRRVMGKEIKFLLHFVKESKQDESGMPNNRFLAERTGGTYSTLKVQPAELEDSGVYFCASSQQGGLYFGAGTRLSVL.

The chain is built from TRBV15 and TRBJ2-3; D tentatively reads TRBD1 or TRBD2 (6 bases each). Trimming took 5 bases from V and 1 from J, leaving 16 bases between them. Per the germline V gene, CDR1 is LNHNV and CDR2 is YYDKDF (reference sequence). This CDR3 contains 16 residues. CDR3: CATSPHSGAGTDTQYF. The CDR3, as DNA: TGTGCCACCAGCCCCCATTCGGGGGCAGGCACAGATACGCAGTATTTT.

The J gene is TRBJ2-1, the V gene TRBV7-6; 7 positions match TRBD1. Germline V lookup: CDR1 SGHVS, CDR2 FNYEAQ. The CDR3 has 16 amino acids. V lost 5 bases to trimming and J lost 2 bases; unmatched junction nucleotides: 9. In DNA, the CDR3 is TGTGCCAGCAGCCCCAGACAGGGCCATACCTACAATGAGCAGTTCTTC. It translates to CASSPRQGHTYNEQFF.

This clonotype was picked up a small number of times. Written as DNA, the CDR3 is TGTGCCACCAGTGAAACCGGGACGGCACACAATGAGCAGTTCTTC. Protein sequence: CATSETGTAHNEQFF. The rearrangement links TRBV24-1 to TRBJ2-1; possibly TRBD1 or TRBD2 for D (5 bases each). CDR3 length: 15 amino acids. Germline V gives CDR1 KGHDR, CDR2 SFDVKD. Deletions cut 4 bases from V and 5 bases from J, with 14 bases between.

The chain has TRBV10-3 and TRBJ2-3; possible D gene TRBD2, 6 bases. CDR1 and CDR2 from the germline V gene are ENHRY and SYGVKD. The V end was cut by 7 bases, the J end by 5 bases, with 19 bases between. CDR3 size: 15 residues. The CDR3, as DNA: TGTGCCATCAAAGACCGGGACTCCGAAGGAGATACGCAGTATTTT. Residues: CAIKDRDSEGDTQYF.

This rearrangement joins TRBV12-3 or TRBV12-4 to TRBJ1-2, with TRBD1 identical over 7 bases. The junction had 5 bases not matched to a gene; V was cut back by 3 bases and J by 4 bases. This CDR3 contains 14 residues. CDR3 in amino acids: CASSFQTGPYGYTF. CDR3 coding DNA: TGTGCCAGCAGTTTCCAGACAGGGCCCTATGGCTACACCTTC.

This clonotype has more than one count but fewer than ten. V and J are TRBV4-1 and TRBJ1-5; D possibly corresponds to TRBD1 (6 bases). The CDR3 has 17 residues. Germline V gene data show CDR1 as MGHRA and CDR2 as YSYEKL. Trimming cost V 1 base and J 7 bases, with 20 bases left between them. The CDR3 here is CASSQGRQVGARQPQHF. CDR3 coding DNA: TGCGCCAGCAGCCAAGGGAGACAGGTTGGGGCCAGGCAGCCCCAGCATTTT.

This clonotype was seen a handful of times. This chain connects TRBV5-6 to TRBJ2-1, with 14 bases aligning to TRBD2. CDR1 is SGHDT and CDR2 is YYEEEE in the germline V gene. V trimming: 4 bases; J trimming: 8 bases; junction bases outside the gene matches: 11. The CDR3 loop spans 17 amino acids. The CDR3 sequence: CASSPTGTSGRRDEQFF. CDR3 DNA: TGTGCCAGCAGCCCGACCGGGACTAGCGGGAGAAGGGATGAGCAGTTCTTC.

The chain has TRBV6-5 and TRBJ1-2, with a possible D match to TRBD1 (5 bases). Trimming cost V 6 bases and J 8 bases, with 16 bases left between them. Germline CDR1 reads MNHEY; CDR2 reads SVGAGI. The CDR3 runs to 13 residues. The DNA for the CDR3 is TGTGCCAGCAGAGGGACGGAACTATTAGGCTACACCTTC. Its translation: CASRGTELLGYTF.

This clonotype was seen a few times. The gene calls are TRBV7-6 and TRBJ2-7; a weak D match, TRBD2 (5 bases). In germline, CDR1 is SGHVS, CDR2 FNYEAQ. Between the trimmed V and J ends, which lost 5 bases and 1 base, there was a span of 12 bases. The length of the CDR3 is 14 residues. The CDR3 sequence: CASSPYEGSYEQYF. The CDR3 coding sequence is TGTGCCAGCAGCCCCTATGAGGGTTCCTACGAGCAGTACTTC.

The V call is TRBV11-3, the J call TRBJ1-1; 10 bases line up with TRBD1. Germline CDR1 is SGHNT and CDR2 is YENEEA. Germline trimming cut 5 bases from V and 10 bases from J; bases unmatched to any gene: 7. The CDR3 sequence is 13 residues long. CDR3 protein: CASSHLGQGGAFF. Here the CDR3 DNA reads TGTGCCAGCAGCCACCTCGGACAGGGGGGAGCTTTCTTT.

This chain uses TRBV7-9 with TRBJ2-1; D possibly uses TRBD1 or TRBD2 (5 bases each). V lost 0 bases to trimming and J lost 7 bases, with 16 bases between them. There are 16 residues in the CDR3. Germline-derived CDR1 and CDR2 are SEHNR and FQNEAQ (reference sequence). The CDR3 region is CASSLAITGTRNEQFF. The CDR3 DNA reads TGTGCCAGCAGCTTAGCGATAACCGGGACCCGAAATGAGCAGTTCTTC.

The rearrangement uses TRBV5-1 and TRBJ1-2, with unresolved D. Looked up from germline, CDR1 is SGHRS and CDR2 is YFSETQ. V lost 2 bases, J lost 4 bases, and 12 bases lay in between. CDR3 length: 14 amino acids. Here the CDR3 reads CASSLGEAGYGYTF. The CDR3, as DNA: TGCGCCAGCAGCTTAGGAGAGGCGGGCTATGGCTACACCTTC.

There are a few counts of this clonotype. The chain joins TRBV7-2 to TRBJ1-6; unclear D gene. V lost 1 base and J lost 13, with 11 bases in between. CDR1 and CDR2 (germline): SGHTA, FQGNSA. The CDR3 sequence is 13 residues long. CDR3 nucleotides: TGTGCCAGCAGCTTAGGAGTGGCTAGCCCCCTCCACTTT. It codes for CASSLGVASPLHF.

This clonotype was seen only a few times. The chain employs TRBV15 and TRBJ2-4, with D possibly TRBD2 on 5 matching bases. CDR1 is LNHNV and CDR2 is YYDKDF in the germline V gene (reference sequence). The CDR3 spans 17 residues. V lost 1 base and J lost 1, with 14 bases in between. CDR3 sequence reads: CATSRAMEAAAKNIQYF. The DNA for the CDR3 is TGTGCCACCAGCAGAGCAATGGAAGCGGCCGCCAAAAACATTCAGTACTTC.